A selection of T cell receptor beta chains follows, all from one sample in a study of cytomegalovirus exposure and HLA in healthy donors. The protocol was immunoSEQ multiplex PCR, while the TCRdb copy is restricted to in-frame clones and leaves out a portion. The table has around 150,000 clones, 70% to 80% seen once. Source material: PBMCs. Source of these receptors: a woman aged 45-65 years in good health and CMV-seronegative. CDR3s include the opening cysteine and the closing phenylalanine or tryptophan. D genes are given only for firm matches. The listing skips clone size in some rows; elsewhere it reads once, few, many or a size class.

j_call: TRBJ2-7; v_call: TRBV19; d_call: .; clone_size: once; cdr3_nt: TGTGCCAGTAGTAGGGGGGGGCCCTACGAGCAGTACTTC; cdr3_aa: CASSRGGPYEQYF
j_call: TRBJ2-5; v_call: TRBV18; d_call: TRBD1; clone_size: .; cdr3_nt: TGTGCCAGCTCACAGAGACAGGGTGAACAAGAGACCCAGTACTTC; cdr3_aa: CASSQRQGEQETQYF
j_call: TRBJ1-1; v_call: TRBV14; d_call: .; clone_size: .; cdr3_nt: TGTGCCAGCAGCCAAGACAGGAACACTGAAGCTTTCTTT; cdr3_aa: CASSQDRNTEAFF
j_call: TRBJ2-3; v_call: TRBV9; d_call: .; clone_size: few; cdr3_nt: TGTGCCAGCAGCGGAAGGGCAGGGACAGATACGCAGTATTTT; cdr3_aa: CASSGRAGTDTQYF
j_call: TRBJ1-1; v_call: TRBV30; d_call: .; clone_size: .; cdr3_nt: TGTGCCTGGAGAAAACCCGGGCCGAGGGTTGAAGCTTTCTTT; cdr3_aa: CAWRKPGPRVEAFF
j_call: TRBJ2-7; v_call: TRBV2; d_call: TRBD1; clone_size: .; cdr3_nt: TGTGCCAGCACTACGATGAGGGGGCTCTACGAGCAGTACTTC; cdr3_aa: CASTTMRGLYEQYF
j_call: TRBJ2-5; v_call: TRBV18; d_call: TRBD1; clone_size: .; cdr3_nt: TGTGCCAGCTCACTCGGACAGGGGTATGAGACCCAGTACTTC; cdr3_aa: CASSLGQGYETQYF
j_call: TRBJ2-3; v_call: TRBV30; d_call: .; clone_size: once; cdr3_nt: TGTGCCTGGAGCTTGAACTCTTTCACAGATACGCAGTATTTT; cdr3_aa: CAWSLNSFTDTQYF
j_call: TRBJ2-7; v_call: TRBV29-1; d_call: .; clone_size: .; cdr3_nt: TGCAGCGCTGGGTACAGCGGCGAGCAGTACTTC; cdr3_aa: CSAGYSGEQYF
j_call: TRBJ1-2; v_call: TRBV7-9; d_call: .; clone_size: .; cdr3_nt: TGTGCCAGCAGCTTAGGGAGAGGTGGCTACACCTTC; cdr3_aa: CASSLGRGGYTF
j_call: TRBJ2-2; v_call: TRBV6-1; d_call: .; clone_size: .; cdr3_nt: TGTGCCAGCAGTGAAGTAGGGGTCTCCGGGGAGCTGTTTTTT; cdr3_aa: CASSEVGVSGELFF
j_call: TRBJ2-5; v_call: TRBV29-1; d_call: TRBD1; clone_size: .; cdr3_nt: TGCAGCGTTGCAACAGGGGGATATAGGGGCGAGACCCAGTACTTC; cdr3_aa: CSVATGGYRGETQYF
j_call: TRBJ2-4; v_call: TRBV5-4; d_call: .; clone_size: .; cdr3_nt: TGTGCCAGCAGCTTGGCAGGGGTAAACATTCAGTACTTC; cdr3_aa: CASSLAGVNIQYF
j_call: TRBJ2-7; v_call: TRBV5-1; d_call: TRBD2; clone_size: .; cdr3_nt: TGCGCCAGCAGCTTGGAGGCGGGGGGGAGCTACGAGCAGTACTTC; cdr3_aa: CASSLEAGGSYEQYF
j_call: TRBJ2-2; v_call: TRBV29-1; d_call: TRBD1; clone_size: few; cdr3_nt: TGCAGCGTGATGGGACAGGCGAACACCGGGGAGCTGTTTTTT; cdr3_aa: CSVMGQANTGELFF
j_call: TRBJ2-7; v_call: TRBV5-4; d_call: .; clone_size: .; cdr3_nt: TGTGCCAGCAGCTTGGTTCAGGGGCACGAGCAGTACTTC; cdr3_aa: CASSLVQGHEQYF
j_call: TRBJ1-2; v_call: TRBV11-2; d_call: .; clone_size: .; cdr3_nt: TGTGCCAGCAGCTTAGTTGGGGGGGCGACCTATGGCTACACCTTC; cdr3_aa: CASSLVGGATYGYTF
j_call: TRBJ2-2; v_call: TRBV18; d_call: .; clone_size: .; cdr3_nt: TGTGCCAGCTCACAACAGGGACCCGGGGAGCTGTTTTTT; cdr3_aa: CASSQQGPGELFF
j_call: TRBJ2-2; v_call: TRBV4-2; d_call: TRBD2; clone_size: .; cdr3_nt: TGTGCCAGCAGCCAAGAGCGCGGGGGGGCATCCGGGGAGCTGTTTTTT; cdr3_aa: CASSQERGGASGELFF
j_call: TRBJ2-7; v_call: TRBV19; d_call: TRBD2; clone_size: .; cdr3_nt: TGTGCCAGTAGCTCCTCCGGGACTAGCGGAGGACGCGAGCAGTACTTC; cdr3_aa: CASSSSGTSGGREQYF
j_call: TRBJ2-2; v_call: TRBV4-2; d_call: TRBD2; clone_size: .; cdr3_nt: TGTGCCAGCAGCCAGAGCCCAGCGGGGGCCACGAACACCGGGGAGCTGTTTTTT; cdr3_aa: CASSQSPAGATNTGELFF
j_call: TRBJ2-5; v_call: TRBV5-6; d_call: TRBD2; clone_size: once; cdr3_nt: TGTGCCAGCAGCTCGGGACTAGCGGGGGGCGGATCCCAGTACTTC; cdr3_aa: CASSSGLAGGGSQYF
j_call: TRBJ1-5; v_call: TRBV19; d_call: .; clone_size: .; cdr3_nt: TGTGCCAGTAGTATAGTTAACGCGCGTCTAATACCCCAGCATTTT; cdr3_aa: CASSIVNARLIPQHF
j_call: TRBJ2-7; v_call: TRBV7-8; d_call: .; clone_size: .; cdr3_nt: TGTGCCAGCAGCTTAGTAGGGGGGGCGGGGCTTTACGAGCAGTACTTC; cdr3_aa: CASSLVGGAGLYEQYF
j_call: TRBJ1-2; v_call: TRBV25-1; d_call: .; clone_size: .; cdr3_nt: TGTGCCAGCTCCGCAGGGGCGGAGGCCTATGGCTACACCTTC; cdr3_aa: CASSAGAEAYGYTF
j_call: TRBJ2-5; v_call: TRBV10-3; d_call: TRBD2; clone_size: .; cdr3_nt: TGTGCCATCAAACAGCGGGGGGAAGAGACCCAGTACTTC; cdr3_aa: CAIKQRGEETQYF
j_call: TRBJ1-2; v_call: TRBV4-1; d_call: TRBD1; clone_size: .; cdr3_nt: TGCGCCAGCAGCCCCCCCACCGGGACAGTCGGGTATGGCTACACCTTC; cdr3_aa: CASSPPTGTVGYGYTF
j_call: TRBJ2-7; v_call: TRBV7-9; d_call: .; clone_size: .; cdr3_nt: TGTGCCAGCAGCTTAGCGCCGGTGTCCTACGAGCAGTACTTC; cdr3_aa: CASSLAPVSYEQYF
j_call: TRBJ2-3; v_call: TRBV9; d_call: TRBD1; clone_size: once; cdr3_nt: TGTGCCAGCAGCGTACGGACAGGGACAGATACGCAGTATTTT; cdr3_aa: CASSVRTGTDTQYF
j_call: TRBJ1-6; v_call: TRBV2; d_call: TRBD1; clone_size: .; cdr3_nt: TGTGCCAGCAAAGGGACAGGGGAAGAATCACCCCTCCACTTT; cdr3_aa: CASKGTGEESPLHF
j_call: TRBJ1-1; v_call: TRBV25-1; d_call: .; clone_size: .; cdr3_nt: TGTGCCAGCAGGCCGCCAAGCGGGTCGTACACTGAAGCTTTCTTT; cdr3_aa: CASRPPSGSYTEAFF
j_call: TRBJ1-5; v_call: TRBV19; d_call: TRBD1; clone_size: few; cdr3_nt: TGTGCCAGCGGACAGGGAGTTGGACCCCAGCATTTT; cdr3_aa: CASGQGVGPQHF
j_call: TRBJ1-1; v_call: TRBV30; d_call: .; clone_size: .; cdr3_nt: TGTGCCTGGAGTGTGCGGGGGACCACTGAAGCTTTCTTT; cdr3_aa: CAWSVRGTTEAFF
j_call: TRBJ1-1; v_call: TRBV18; d_call: .; clone_size: .; cdr3_nt: TGTGCCAGCTCACCACGGCAGAACACTGAAGCTTTCTTT; cdr3_aa: CASSPRQNTEAFF
j_call: TRBJ2-7; v_call: TRBV30; d_call: .; clone_size: .; cdr3_nt: TGTGCCTGGGGTAGAGGGTTGGGGGGTTTCTACGAGCAGTACTTC; cdr3_aa: CAWGRGLGGFYEQYF
j_call: TRBJ1-2; v_call: TRBV30; d_call: TRBD1; clone_size: .; cdr3_nt: TGTGCCTGGCTGACAGGGGGAACTAACTATGGCTACACCTTC; cdr3_aa: CAWLTGGTNYGYTF
j_call: TRBJ1-2; v_call: TRBV29-1; d_call: .; clone_size: .; cdr3_nt: TGCAGCGTTGAAGGGGCAGGGTGTGGCTACACCTTC; cdr3_aa: CSVEGAGCGYTF
j_call: TRBJ2-1; v_call: TRBV5-1; d_call: TRBD2; clone_size: .; cdr3_nt: TGCGCCAGCAGCCCTGGGGGGCGCGGGGGGGCACACAATGAGCAGTTCTTC; cdr3_aa: CASSPGGRGGAHNEQFF
j_call: TRBJ1-3; v_call: TRBV29-1; d_call: .; clone_size: .; cdr3_nt: TGCAGCGCTACGACAGTCTCTGGAAACACCATATATTTT; cdr3_aa: CSATTVSGNTIYF
j_call: TRBJ1-2; v_call: TRBV5-5; d_call: .; clone_size: .; cdr3_nt: TGTGCCAGCAGCTTGGGGGCCAGCCACTATGGCTACACCTTC; cdr3_aa: CASSLGASHYGYTF
j_call: TRBJ2-3; v_call: TRBV19; d_call: .; clone_size: once; cdr3_nt: TGTGCCAGTAGTAGTCCCTTTGTAGGGAGTACTGATACGCAGTATTTT; cdr3_aa: CASSSPFVGSTDTQYF
j_call: TRBJ2-5; v_call: TRBV7-8; d_call: .; clone_size: few; cdr3_nt: TGTGCCAGCAGCCCACATACTAGGCAAGAGACCCAGTACTTC; cdr3_aa: CASSPHTRQETQYF
j_call: TRBJ2-4; v_call: TRBV7-6; d_call: TRBD2; clone_size: .; cdr3_nt: TGTGCCAGCAGCTTAGCGCCGGGAGGAGGAGCCAAAAACATTCAGTACTTC; cdr3_aa: CASSLAPGGGAKNIQYF
j_call: TRBJ2-6; v_call: TRBV4-2; d_call: TRBD2; clone_size: many; cdr3_nt: TGTGCCAGCAGCCAATCCCGACTAGCGGGGCACTCTGGGGCCAACGTCCTGACTTTC; cdr3_aa: CASSQSRLAGHSGANVLTF
j_call: TRBJ2-5; v_call: TRBV11-2; d_call: .; clone_size: few; cdr3_nt: TGTGCCAGCAGCTTCCACGGACAGAGGGAAACGGAGACCCAGTACTTC; cdr3_aa: CASSFHGQRETETQYF
j_call: TRBJ1-1; v_call: TRBV2; d_call: TRBD1; clone_size: few; cdr3_nt: TGTGCCAGCATGAGAGGACCGGGGACAGGGGCAGCTTTCTTT; cdr3_aa: CASMRGPGTGAAFF
j_call: TRBJ1-1; v_call: TRBV4-1; d_call: TRBD1; clone_size: few; cdr3_nt: TGCGCCAGCAGTCAGCCGGGACAGGGGCTGGCTGAAGCTTTCTTT; cdr3_aa: CASSQPGQGLAEAFF
j_call: TRBJ1-1; v_call: TRBV7-9; d_call: TRBD1; clone_size: .; cdr3_nt: TGTGCCAGCAGCCCCCCGCGAGGGACAGGGAGCACTGAAGCTTTCTTT; cdr3_aa: CASSPPRGTGSTEAFF
j_call: TRBJ2-1; v_call: TRBV29-1; d_call: TRBD2; clone_size: .; cdr3_nt: TGCAGCGTCCGGACTAGCGGGGGGGCGGGTGAGCAGTTCTTC; cdr3_aa: CSVRTSGGAGEQFF
j_call: TRBJ1-1; v_call: TRBV9; d_call: .; clone_size: .; cdr3_nt: TGTGCCAGCAGCGGAGACAGGAGGAACACTGAAGCTTTCTTT; cdr3_aa: CASSGDRRNTEAFF
j_call: TRBJ1-6; v_call: TRBV7-6; d_call: .; clone_size: .; cdr3_nt: TGTGCCAGCAGCTGGGGGGGGGCTCGTTCACCCCTCCACTTT; cdr3_aa: CASSWGGARSPLHF
j_call: TRBJ1-2; v_call: TRBV6-1; d_call: TRBD1; clone_size: .; cdr3_nt: TGTGCCAGCAGTGTCGGACAGGGTGGAGGCTACACCTTC; cdr3_aa: CASSVGQGGGYTF
j_call: TRBJ1-1; v_call: TRBV2; d_call: .; clone_size: .; cdr3_nt: TGTGCCAGCAAGGAGGTCACTGAAGCTTTCTTT; cdr3_aa: CASKEVTEAFF
j_call: TRBJ2-7; v_call: TRBV4-1; d_call: .; clone_size: .; cdr3_nt: TGCGCCAGCAGCCAATTAACAGGAGAGCAGTACTTC; cdr3_aa: CASSQLTGEQYF
j_call: TRBJ2-7; v_call: TRBV10-3; d_call: TRBD2; clone_size: .; cdr3_nt: TGTGCCATCAGTGAGTCTTGGACTAGCGGGGGACGACCCTCCTACGAGCAGTACTTC; cdr3_aa: CAISESWTSGGRPSYEQYF
j_call: TRBJ2-3; v_call: TRBV19; d_call: TRBD2; clone_size: .; cdr3_nt: TGTGCCAGTAGTCTGAGTAGCGGGGGATCGGTAGATACGCAGTATTTT; cdr3_aa: CASSLSSGGSVDTQYF
j_call: TRBJ2-1; v_call: TRBV4-3; d_call: TRBD2; clone_size: few; cdr3_nt: TGCGCCAGCAGCCAAGAGCGGGGGGGCTCCTACAATGAGCAGTTCTTC; cdr3_aa: CASSQERGGSYNEQFF